Sequencing of this TCR beta chain was carried out in a study of cytomegalovirus exposure and HLA in healthy donors. The germline V gene has CDR1 GTSNPN and CDR2 SVGIG (reference sequence). V was clipped by 5 bases and J by 2 bases; unmatched bases: 3. There are 12 residues in the CDR3. A multiplex PCR was run with 60 Vbeta primers and 13 Jbeta primers. Libraries were prepared by immunoSEQ multiplex PCR; TCRdb keeps only in-frame clonotypes and omits some of them. This sample has 100,000 to 120,000 clones; about three quarters occur once, and the top ten carry 1.3%. V is TRBV30 and J is TRBJ2-7; 7 nucleotides align to TRBD2. The sample comprised PBMCs. This clonotype was sampled from a woman younger than 45 in good health and CMV-seronegative. CDR3 sequence: CAWGREAYEQYF. The CDR3 DNA reads as TGTGCCTGGGGACGGGAGGCCTACGAGCAGTACTTC. Full variable domain (remainder filled in from reference TRBV30 and TRBJ2-7): SQTIHQWPATLVQPVGSPLSLECTVEGTSNPNLYWYRQAAGRGLQLLFYSVGIGQISSEVPQNLSASRPQDRQFILSSKKLLLSDSGFYLCAWGREAYEQYFGPGTRLTVT.